This T cell receptor beta chain was recorded in a study of T cell repertoires in cytomegalovirus infection. About the research overall: CMV epitopes used comprised recently identified HLA-C-restricted ones and well-studied HLA-B-restricted ones. CMV infection together with matching HLA type was indicated by public TCR beta signatures.

This clonotype has more than one count but fewer than ten. Its antigen remains unidentified. Study results and limitations: Within the response measured ex vivo, HLA-C-restricted CMV-specific TCR beta clonotypes were dominant. Cumulative frequency of public TCR beta families picked out carriers of CMV plus the relevant HLA.

TCRdb independently ran MiXCR on the reads; one entry per CDR3 protein. The sample lists approximately 770,000 distinct CDR3 sequences; roughly 29% were seen once. This sample comprised cultured CD8+ T cells from PBMCs, obtained from culture after CMV antigen stimulation. The sequence was collected from a human donor in good health (CMV status not recorded). Some clones in this sample may be carry-over from other donors' samples.

In nucleotides, the CDR3 is TGTGCCAGCAGCTCAGGGACAGCACTTCAGCCCCAGCATTTT. This encodes CASSSGTALQPQHF. This rearrangement joins TRBV7-9 to TRBJ1-5, with 7 bases identical to TRBD1. The CDR3 extends over 14 amino acids. CDR1 and CDR2 from the germline V gene are SEHNR and FQNEAQ (reference sequence). Trimming cost V 4 bases and J 6 bases; bases outside gene matches: 6.